By sample share, the clone carrying this T cell receptor beta chain is medium-sized. The data were obtained in a study of type 1 regulatory T cells. Study context: This in vitro CD4 product, T-allo10, is enriched for Tr1 cells and alloantigen-specific.

TCRdb re-called the reads with MiXCR, one entry per CDR3 protein. In the table there are some 18,000 distinct CDR3 sequences, about a tenth of which are singletons. The length of the CDR3 is 11 residues. Germline lookup yields CDR1 DFQATT and CDR2 SNEGSKA (reference sequence). V lost 0 bases and J 3 bases, leaving 3 bases between the germline ends. The chain joins TRBV20-1 to TRBJ2-7; D gene ambiguous. The sequenced material came from CD4+ T cells, either the whole sample or a sorted fraction (not recorded which). This clonotype was sampled from a human donor in good health. In DNA form, the CDR3 reads TGCAGTGCTAGAGAGTACTACGAGCAGTACTTC. It yields the protein CSAREYYEQYF.